This is a list of T cell receptor beta chains from one sample in a study of cytomegalovirus exposure and HLA in healthy donors. Clones were read by immunoSEQ multiplex PCR, and TCRdb kept only the in-frame ones, dropping some. The table has hundreds of thousands of clones, 86% seen once. The sample consisted of PBMCs. These TCRs come from a woman in her late teens or twenties in good health and CMV-seronegative. Each CDR3 is given with its conserved first and last residue. A D gene is named only where the DNA matches it firmly. The size of a clone is reported for some rows only, either as once, few or many, or as a class for expanded clones.

abundance	v_gene	d_gene	j_gene	CDR3aa	CDR3nt
.	TRBV4-1	TRBD2	TRBJ2-7	CASSARGTSGAYEQYF	TGCGCCAGCTCGGCACGAGGGACTAGCGGTGCCTACGAGCAGTACTTC
.	TRBV6-1	.	TRBJ2-7	CASSPGRDYEQYF	TGTGCCAGCAGCCCCGGACGGGACTACGAGCAGTACTTC
once	TRBV5-1	TRBD1	TRBJ2-3	CASSLGDRAGDTQYF	TGCGCCAGCAGCTTGGGGGACAGGGCGGGAGATACGCAGTATTTT
.	TRBV7-9	.	TRBJ2-3	CASSLSTATDTQYF	TGTGCCAGCAGCTTATCTACAGCAACAGATACGCAGTATTTT
.	TRBV5-3	.	TRBJ1-4	CARSLLANEKLFF	TGTGCCAGAAGCTTGTTAGCGAATGAAAAACTGTTTTTT
few	TRBV19	TRBD1	TRBJ1-1	CASSNRDRPSFF	TGTGCCAGTAGTAACCGGGACAGGCCTTCTTTCTTT
.	TRBV6-1	.	TRBJ2-4	CASSGPGQSNIQYF	TGTGCCAGCAGTGGGCCGGGACAATCAAACATTCAGTACTTC
.	TRBV28	TRBD1	TRBJ1-1	CASSFRGKTEAFF	TGTGCCAGCAGTTTCAGGGGGAAGACTGAAGCTTTCTTT
.	TRBV7-9	.	TRBJ1-5	CASSLGGTGLGNQPQHF	TGTGCCAGCAGCTTAGGCGGAACAGGGTTAGGCAATCAGCCCCAGCATTTT
.	TRBV5-1	TRBD2	TRBJ2-3	CATSRGESTDTQYF	TGCGCCACCTCCCGGGGGGAAAGCACAGATACGCAGTATTTT
.	TRBV29-1	.	TRBJ1-2	CSPPGRNYGYTF	TGCAGCCCCCCGGGGAGGAACTATGGCTACACCTTC
.	TRBV18	.	TRBJ1-6	CASSPSLPGKNSPLHF	TGTGCCAGCTCACCATCTCTGCCAGGGAAGAATTCACCCCTCCACTTT
.	TRBV7-2	.	TRBJ1-5	CASSPNTFGNQPQHF	TGTGCCAGCAGCCCGAACACCTTTGGCAATCAGCCCCAGCATTTT
.	TRBV11-2	.	TRBJ1-2	CASSFSTHWYGYTF	TGTGCCAGCAGCTTCTCAACACATTGGTATGGCTACACCTTC
.	TRBV27	TRBD1	TRBJ2-7	CASSPNPGQGSLAANYEQYF	TGTGCCAGCAGTCCAAACCCGGGACAGGGGTCACTAGCAGCTAACTACGAGCAGTACTTC
.	TRBV5-1	.	TRBJ2-2	CASSSQQGSTGELFF	TGCGCCAGCAGCTCGCAACAGGGTTCTACCGGGGAGCTGTTTTTT
.	TRBV5-4	.	TRBJ2-5	CASSHTGVSLFQETQYF	TGTGCCAGCAGCCATACGGGGGTTTCGTTATTCCAAGAGACCCAGTACTTC
once	TRBV28	.	TRBJ1-1	CASTDPTDEAFF	TGTGCCAGCACCGACCCGACAGATGAAGCTTTCTTT
.	TRBV15	.	TRBJ1-4	CATSRDRGPTNEKLFF	TGTGCCACCAGCAGAGACAGGGGCCCAACTAATGAAAAACTGTTTTTT
.	TRBV30	.	TRBJ2-1	CAWSVRSGGTLF	TGTGCCTGGAGTGTAAGAAGCGGCGGAACGCTCTTC
.	TRBV27	.	TRBJ1-5	CASSAAGFNNQPQHF	TGTGCCAGCAGCGCCGCAGGGTTTAACAATCAGCCCCAGCATTTT
.	TRBV28	.	TRBJ2-7	CAHGEPSYEQYF	TGTGCCCACGGGGAACCGTCCTACGAGCAGTACTTC
.	TRBV11-2	.	TRBJ2-3	CASSPLRGRDTDTQYF	TGTGCCAGCAGCCCTCTGAGGGGGCGGGACACAGATACGCAGTATTTT
.	TRBV2	.	TRBJ1-1	CAITGIARAKEAFF	TGTGCCATTACAGGTATCGCGCGAGCGAAAGAAGCTTTCTTT